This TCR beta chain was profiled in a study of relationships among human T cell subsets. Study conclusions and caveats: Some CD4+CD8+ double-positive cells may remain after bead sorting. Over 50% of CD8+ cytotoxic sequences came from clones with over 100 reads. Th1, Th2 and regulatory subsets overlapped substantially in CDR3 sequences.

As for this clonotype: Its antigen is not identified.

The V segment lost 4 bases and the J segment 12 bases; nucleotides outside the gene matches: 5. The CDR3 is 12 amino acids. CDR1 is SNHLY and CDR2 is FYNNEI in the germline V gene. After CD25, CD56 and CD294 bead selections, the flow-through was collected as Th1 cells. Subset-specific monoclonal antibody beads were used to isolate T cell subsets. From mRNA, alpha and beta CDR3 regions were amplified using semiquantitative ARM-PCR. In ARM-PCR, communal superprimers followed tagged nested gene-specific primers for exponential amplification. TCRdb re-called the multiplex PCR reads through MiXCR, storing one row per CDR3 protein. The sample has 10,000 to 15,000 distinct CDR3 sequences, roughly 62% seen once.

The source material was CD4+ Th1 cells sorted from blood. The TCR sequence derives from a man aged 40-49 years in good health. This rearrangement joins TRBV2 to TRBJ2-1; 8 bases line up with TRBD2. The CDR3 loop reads CASSVQREWQFF. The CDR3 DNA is TGTGCCAGCAGTGTACAGCGGGAGTGGCAGTTCTTC.